This is a list of T cell receptor beta chains from one sample in a study of OX40 agonist ivuxolimab in advanced cancers. Clones were sequenced by immunoSEQ multiplex PCR, and TCRdb holds only the in-frame ones, with some missing. The sample lists approximately 91,000 clones; roughly 87% were seen once. The sample consisted of CD4+ or CD8+ T cells sorted from blood, taken in a trial of the OX40 agonist ivuxolimab. These receptors originate from an adult with an advanced solid tumor such as melanoma, head and neck, liver or kidney cancer. CDR3s include the opening cysteine and the closing phenylalanine or tryptophan. Size is omitted from some rows. Given values are once, few, many or a class for expanded clones.

-	TRBV2	CATLLGGFSEKLFF
-	TRBV6-5	CASSYSLNTEAFF
-	TRBV5-4	CASSFRTSGGETQYF
once	TRBV18	CASSLGQGVRNEQFF
-	TRBV19	CASSSLVGQGSGNTIYF
-	TRBV19	CATPGQGNTGELFF
-	TRBV9	CASSAPGTGSFSSGNTIYF
-	TRBV19	CASSMSGRAGGEAGSLSSYNEQFF
-	TRBV6-1	CASRAVQGGGNTIYF
-	TRBV5-4	CASSPGRQSDTQYF